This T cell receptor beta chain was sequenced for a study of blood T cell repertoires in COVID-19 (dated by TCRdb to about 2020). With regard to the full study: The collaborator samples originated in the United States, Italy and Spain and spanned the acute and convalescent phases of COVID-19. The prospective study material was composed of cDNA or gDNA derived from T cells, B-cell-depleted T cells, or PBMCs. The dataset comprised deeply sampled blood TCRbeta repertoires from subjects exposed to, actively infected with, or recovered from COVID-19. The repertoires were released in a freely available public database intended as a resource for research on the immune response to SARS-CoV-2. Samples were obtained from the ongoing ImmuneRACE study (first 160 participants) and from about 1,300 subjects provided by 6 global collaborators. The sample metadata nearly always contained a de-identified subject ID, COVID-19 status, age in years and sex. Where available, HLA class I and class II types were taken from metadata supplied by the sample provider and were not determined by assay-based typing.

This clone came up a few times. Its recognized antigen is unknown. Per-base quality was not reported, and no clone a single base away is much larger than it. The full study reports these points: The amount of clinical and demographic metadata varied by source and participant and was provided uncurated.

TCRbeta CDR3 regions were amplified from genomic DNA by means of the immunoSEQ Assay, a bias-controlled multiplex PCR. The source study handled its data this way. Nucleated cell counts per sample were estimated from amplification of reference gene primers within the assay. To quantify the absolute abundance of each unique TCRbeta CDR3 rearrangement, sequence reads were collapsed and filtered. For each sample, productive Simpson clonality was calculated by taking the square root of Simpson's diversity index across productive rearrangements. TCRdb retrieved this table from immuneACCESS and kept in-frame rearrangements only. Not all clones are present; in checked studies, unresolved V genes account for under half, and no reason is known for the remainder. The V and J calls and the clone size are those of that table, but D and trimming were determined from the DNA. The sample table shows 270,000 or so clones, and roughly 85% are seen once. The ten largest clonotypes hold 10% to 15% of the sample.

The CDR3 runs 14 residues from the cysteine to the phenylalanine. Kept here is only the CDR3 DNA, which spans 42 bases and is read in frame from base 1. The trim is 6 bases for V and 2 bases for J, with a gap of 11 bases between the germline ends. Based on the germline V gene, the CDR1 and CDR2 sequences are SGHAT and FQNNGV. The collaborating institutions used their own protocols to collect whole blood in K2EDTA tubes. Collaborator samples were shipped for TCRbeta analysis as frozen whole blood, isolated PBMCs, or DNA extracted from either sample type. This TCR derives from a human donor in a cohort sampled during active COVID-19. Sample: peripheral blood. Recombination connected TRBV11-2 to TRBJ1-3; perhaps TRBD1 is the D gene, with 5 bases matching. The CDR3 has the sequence CASRPAGAGNTIYF. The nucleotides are TGTGCCAGCAGACCGGCGGGGGCTGGAAACACCATATATTTT.